The sequence of this T cell receptor (beta chain) was determined in a study of OX40 agonist ivuxolimab in advanced cancers. On this clone: Antigen: not known.

Assay used: immunoSEQ multiplex PCR; TCRdb lists only in-frame clones, some missing. This table has 55,000 to 70,000 clones, 86% appearing once. Study-wide results and limits: CD4+ T cells averaged fewer expanded clones than CD8+ T cells. Part of the nonresponder group also had normalized T-cell clonal expansion that was low.

The origin of this receptor is an adult with an advanced solid tumor such as melanoma, head and neck, liver or kidney cancer. Sample: CD4+ or CD8+ T cells sorted from blood, taken in a trial of the OX40 agonist ivuxolimab.

The CDR3, as DNA: TGTGCCAGCAGGCGCGGTGACGGCCTCACAGATACGCAGTATTTT. This encodes CASRRGDGLTDTQYF. The V gene is TRBV7-3, the J gene TRBJ2-3; no clear D. The CDR3 spans 15 residues. Trimming pared 6 bases from V and 2 bases from J, leaving 15 bases between. CDR1 and CDR2 (germline): SGHTA, FQGTGA.